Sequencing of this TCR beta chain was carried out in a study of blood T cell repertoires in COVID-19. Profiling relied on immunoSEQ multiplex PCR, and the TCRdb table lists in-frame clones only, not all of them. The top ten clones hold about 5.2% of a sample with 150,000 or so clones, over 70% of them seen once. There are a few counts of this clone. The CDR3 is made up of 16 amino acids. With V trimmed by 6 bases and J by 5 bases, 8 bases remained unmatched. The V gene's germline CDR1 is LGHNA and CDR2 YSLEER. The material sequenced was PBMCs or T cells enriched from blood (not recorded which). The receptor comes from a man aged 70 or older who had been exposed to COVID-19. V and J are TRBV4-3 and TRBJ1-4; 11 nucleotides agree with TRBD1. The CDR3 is CASSPSGTGGNEKLFF. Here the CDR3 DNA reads TGCGCCAGCAGTCCTTCCGGGACAGGGGGAAATGAAAAACTGTTTTTT.